Following are 25 T cell receptor beta chains from one sample sequenced in a study of long-term antiretroviral therapy in people with HIV. The assay used was immunoSEQ (version v3.0), run at survey level. The table came from immunoSEQ multiplex PCR; TCRdb's copy has only in-frame clones and leaves some out. The table includes more than 20,000 clones, around 80% detected once. Source: unsorted PBMCs, taken 3 years after starting antiretroviral therapy. The source of these receptors is a man younger than 35 with HIV.

The chain employs TRBV5-5 and TRBJ2-2; TRBD1 agrees at 10 bases. With 3 bases clipped from V and 4 bases from J, the junction kept 6 bases outside the gene matches. Germline V lookup: CDR1 SGHKS, CDR2 YYEKEE (reference sequence). The length of the CDR3 is 16 residues. The CDR3 protein is CASSSAGTGATGELFF. CDR3 in DNA: TGTGCCAGCAGCTCTGCCGGGACAGGGGCCACCGGGGAGCTGTTTTTT.

The V and J genes are TRBV6-1 and TRBJ2-5; 12 nucleotides match TRBD2. Looked up from germline, CDR1 is MNHNS and CDR2 is SASEGT. The V gene end was trimmed by 2 bases and the J gene end by 2 bases; junction bases not matched to a gene: 0. The CDR3 is 15 residues long. The CDR3 is CASSELAGGQETQYF. In nucleotides, the CDR3 is TGTGCCAGCAGTGAACTAGCGGGGGGGCAAGAGACCCAGTACTTC.

The V call is TRBV7-9, the J call TRBJ2-1; D is unresolved. Trimming stripped 5 bases from V and 7 bases from J, with 3 bases between. Per germline, CDR1 SEHNR and CDR2 FQNEAQ (reference sequence). The CDR3 is 10 residues long. The chain's CDR3 is CASSRNEQFF. Written as DNA, the CDR3 is TGTGCCAGCAGCAGGAATGAGCAGTTCTTC.

J is TRBJ2-5 and V is TRBV5-5; no clear D. CDR3 length: 16 residues. Trimming shortened V by 7 bases and J by 0 bases, and 19 bases separated the two germline ends. Germline V gene lookup returns CDR1 SGHKS and CDR2 YYEKEE (reference sequence). The CDR3 DNA reads as TGTGCCAGCCGCAGGTCCCTTTCTCCGTACCAAGAGACCCAGTACTTC. It codes for CASRRSLSPYQETQYF.

This clone has just one count. The V and J genes are TRBV19 and TRBJ2-6; 9 nucleotides agree with TRBD1. J lost 0 bases, V lost 8 bases, and 5 bases had no gene match. Germline V lookup: CDR1 LNHDA, CDR2 SQIVND (reference sequence). The CDR3 is 16 residues long. CDR3 DNA: TGTGCCAGTTCCAGGACAGGGGCCTCTGGGGCCAACGTCCTGACTTTC. Its translation is CASSRTGASGANVLTF.

This clone has only a few counts. The chain combines TRBV28 with TRBJ1-5; no clear D gene. The length of the CDR3 is 16 residues. Germline V gene sequence: CDR1 MDHEN, CDR2 SYDVKM. Trimming stripped 1 base from V and 2 bases from J, with 12 bases between. CDR3 loop: CASSLYRPWGNQPQHF. The CDR3 DNA reads TGTGCCAGCAGTTTATACCGACCGTGGGGCAATCAGCCCCAGCATTTT.

V is TRBV4-1 and J is TRBJ2-3, with a tentative D call TRBD1 (6 bases). The germline V and J ends were trimmed by 1 base and 2 bases, with 13 bases remaining between them. The CDR3 spans 16 residues. Germline CDR1 MGHRA, CDR2 YSYEKL. Written as DNA, the CDR3 is TGCGCCAGCAGCCAAGTCCCAGGGGCATCCACAGATACGCAGTATTTT. Translation gives CASSQVPGASTDTQYF.

V usage is TRBV5-1 and J usage is TRBJ2-7; no reliable D call. CDR3 length: 13 amino acids. V was pared by 3 bases and J by 5 bases, with 12 bases between. Germline V CDR1 and CDR2: SGHRS, YFSETQ. The CDR3 DNA reads as TGCGCCAGCAGCTCCCCCAGGTCGGACGAGCAGTACTTC. Translation: CASSSPRSDEQYF.

This chain links TRBV9 with TRBJ2-7; D is ambiguous. This CDR3 spans 13 amino acids. The germline CDR1 and CDR2 sequences are SGDLS and YYNGEE. The germline V and J ends were trimmed by 3 bases and 5 bases, with 12 bases remaining between them. CDR3 DNA: TGTGCCAGCAGCGGATCCATTGTCGACGAGCAGTACTTC. This encodes CASSGSIVDEQYF.

Comments on this clone: This specimen includes other DNA sequences encoding the same CDR3. The chain joins TRBV19 to TRBJ2-3, with TRBD2 identical over 12 bases. Trimming at V came to 3 bases and at J to 3 bases, leaving 1 base not matched to a gene. CDR3 length: 15 residues. Germline CDR1 and CDR2: LNHDA and SQIVND (reference sequence). CDR3 in DNA: TGTGCCAGTAGTATTCTAGCGGGGGGGACAGATACGCAGTATTTT. Its translation is CASSILAGGTDTQYF.

The chain recombines TRBV2 with TRBJ1-1, with no clear D. Germline assignment: CDR1 SNHLY and CDR2 FYNNEI. The germline V and J ends were trimmed by 9 bases and 5 bases, with 16 bases remaining between them. The CDR3 totals 13 residues. CDR3 in amino acids: CASSAWEGTEAFF. CDR3 DNA sequence: TGTGCCAGTTCCGCATGGGAGGGAACTGAAGCTTTCTTT.

The chain joins TRBV2 to TRBJ2-7; 7 nucleotides align to TRBD2. Germline V gives CDR1 SNHLY, CDR2 FYNNEI. The CDR3 runs 15 residues. V lost 0 bases and J lost 3; bases outside the gene matches: 5. The CDR3 nucleotides read TGTGCCAGCAGTGAAGCGCGGGGGTTTGGCTACGAGCAGTACTTC. It translates to CASSEARGFGYEQYF.

The rearrangement links TRBV28 to TRBJ2-2, with D possibly called TRBD1 or TRBD2 (5 bases each). The V and J ends lost 7 bases and 4 bases respectively, with 13 bases between them. Germline CDR1 is MDHEN and CDR2 is SYDVKM. CDR3 size: 14 residues. This CDR3 is CASNNAGGTGELFF. The CDR3 bases are TGTGCCAGCAACAATGCTGGGGGCACCGGGGAGCTGTTTTTT.

The chain carries TRBV28 and TRBJ1-2, with TRBD1 identical over 9 bases. The CDR3 extends over 14 amino acids. J gave up 6 bases and V 8 bases, and 10 bases lay outside the gene matches. Germline lookup yields CDR1 MDHEN and CDR2 SYDVKM. The CDR3 coding sequence is TGTGCCAGCGCTGGTCGGGACAGGGATCATGGCTACACCTTC. Translating gives CASAGRDRDHGYTF.

This rearrangement joins TRBV7-6 to TRBJ2-6, with D uncertain. The V gene lost 2 bases and the J gene lost 0 bases, with 14 bases spanning the gap. The CDR3 contains 18 residues. CDR1 and CDR2 (germline): SGHVS, FNYEAQ. The CDR3 DNA is TGTGCCAGCAGCTTATCCATGACAAAGAGCTCTGGGGCCAACGTCCTGACTTTC. This gives the protein CASSLSMTKSSGANVLTF.

For this clone: A junction end diverges from the germline sequence, so it may reflect a read error. The chain links TRBV27 to TRBJ1-1, with TRBD1 as a possible D gene (5 bases). Germline V gives CDR1 MNHEY, CDR2 SMNVEV (reference sequence). The CDR3 sequence is 16 residues long. The CDR3 sequence is CASGDFTQTQNAEAFF. CDR3 DNA sequence: TGTGCCAGCGGGGACTTTACCCAGACTCAGAACGCTGAAGCTTTCTTT.

This clone has only a few counts. This rearrangement joins TRBV2 to TRBJ1-5; D is unclear. The CDR3 is 11 amino acids. CDR1 SNHLY and CDR2 FYNNEI come from the germline V gene. V was cut by 5 bases and J by 4 bases, with 3 bases left in between. CDR3 bases: TGTGCCAGCAGTATTAATCAGCCCCAGCATTTT. Amino acids: CASSINQPQHF.

V gene TRBV7-2 combines with J gene TRBJ1-3; 7 nucleotides align to TRBD1. Germline CDR1 is SGHTA and CDR2 is FQGNSA. The CDR3 runs to 15 residues. V was clipped by 5 bases and J by 0 bases; unmatched bases: 4. The CDR3 DNA reads TGTGCCAGCAGCCGCACAGGGGCCTCTGGAAACACCATATATTTT. Residues: CASSRTGASGNTIYF.

The V call is TRBV27, the J call TRBJ2-4; D unresolved. The CDR3 is made up of 16 amino acids. The V gene lost 1 base and the J gene lost 1 base, with 11 bases spanning the gap. Looked up from germline, CDR1 is MNHEY and CDR2 is SMNVEV (reference sequence). The CDR3 nucleotides are TGTGCCAGCAGTTTATTAGGGATGGGGGCCAAAAACATTCAGTACTTC. It translates to CASSLLGMGAKNIQYF.

In its sample, this clone was seen once. This chain links TRBV6-1 with TRBJ1-2, with TRBD1 matching 8 bases. The germline CDR1 and CDR2 sequences are MNHNS and SASEGT. V lost 2 bases and J lost 4; bases outside the gene matches: 9. This CDR3 spans 16 amino acids. The CDR3, as DNA: TGTGCCAGCAGTGAATGGGGACAGGTAGTAGGCTATGGCTACACCTTC. It encodes CASSEWGQVVGYGYTF.

The rearrangement links TRBV2 to TRBJ2-7; D is undetermined. The CDR3 contains 13 residues. Germline loops: CDR1 SNHLY, CDR2 FYNNEI. Trimming left V 3 bases short and J 2 bases short, with 8 bases between. In nucleotides, the CDR3 is TGTGCCAGCAGTGATATGTTGACCTACGAGCAGTACGTC. Residues: CASSDMLTYEQYV.

The V call is TRBV9, the J call TRBJ2-6; TRBD1 matches 10 bases. From germline, CDR1 is SGDLS and CDR2 YYNGEE. J gave up 0 bases and V 0 bases, and 3 bases lay outside the gene matches. The CDR3 is 18 amino acids. Here the CDR3 DNA reads TGTGCCAGCAGCGTAGCGGACAGGGGGACCTCTGGGGCCAACGTCCTGACTTTC. This codes for CASSVADRGTSGANVLTF.

This clone was counted between two and nine times. The V and J genes are TRBV29-1 and TRBJ2-7; D perhaps matches TRBD2 (6 bases). Germline assignment: CDR1 SQVTM and CDR2 ANQGSEA. The CDR3 has 14 amino acids. V was clipped by 6 bases and J by 2 bases, with 17 bases between them. The CDR3 is CSVHLGTSAYEQYF. The CDR3 coding sequence is TGCAGCGTCCACTTGGGGACTTCTGCCTACGAGCAGTACTTC.

This clone appeared a few times. This chain uses TRBV7-9 with TRBJ1-3; no definite D call. This CDR3 is built from 12 residues. Trimming removed 1 base at V and 4 bases at J, with 2 bases between. Germline CDR1 and CDR2: SEHNR and FQNEAQ (reference sequence). The CDR3 protein is CASSLVGNTIYF. The CDR3 region has the DNA TGTGCCAGCAGCTTAGTCGGAAACACCATATATTTT.

The chain recombines TRBV27 with TRBJ1-2; D not resolved. Germline CDR1 is MNHEY and CDR2 is SMNVEV (reference sequence). The ends were cut back, 3 bases at V and 4 bases at J, with 18 bases in the middle. There are 16 residues in the CDR3. CDR3 coding DNA: TGTGCCAGCAGTTTCGAGGCGGGAGGAGCCCTCTATGGCTACACCTTC. Protein: CASSFEAGGALYGYTF.